In its sample, the clone carrying this TCR beta chain was seen once. This entry is derived from a study of blood T cell repertoires in COVID-19. As for the study in general: Material from acute and convalescent COVID-19 was sourced from the United States, Italy and Spain.

Germline V gene data show CDR1 as SGHAT and CDR2 as FQNNGV. Unmatched junction bases numbered 2, after V lost 1 base and J lost 5 bases. CDR3 length: 16 amino acids. Clones were sequenced by immunoSEQ multiplex PCR, and TCRdb holds only the in-frame ones, with some missing. The sample holds about 230,000 clones; approximately 80% are singletons and the top ten take around 25%. Sequencing used peripheral blood. V gene TRBV11-2 combines with J gene TRBJ2-5; TRBD2 agrees at 15 bases. This receptor was taken from a man aged 35 to 55 with acute or convalescent COVID-19. The DNA for the CDR3 is TGTGCCAGCAGCTTAGGGACTAGCGGGAGGGTGGAGACCCAGTACTTC. Translating gives CASSLGTSGRVETQYF.